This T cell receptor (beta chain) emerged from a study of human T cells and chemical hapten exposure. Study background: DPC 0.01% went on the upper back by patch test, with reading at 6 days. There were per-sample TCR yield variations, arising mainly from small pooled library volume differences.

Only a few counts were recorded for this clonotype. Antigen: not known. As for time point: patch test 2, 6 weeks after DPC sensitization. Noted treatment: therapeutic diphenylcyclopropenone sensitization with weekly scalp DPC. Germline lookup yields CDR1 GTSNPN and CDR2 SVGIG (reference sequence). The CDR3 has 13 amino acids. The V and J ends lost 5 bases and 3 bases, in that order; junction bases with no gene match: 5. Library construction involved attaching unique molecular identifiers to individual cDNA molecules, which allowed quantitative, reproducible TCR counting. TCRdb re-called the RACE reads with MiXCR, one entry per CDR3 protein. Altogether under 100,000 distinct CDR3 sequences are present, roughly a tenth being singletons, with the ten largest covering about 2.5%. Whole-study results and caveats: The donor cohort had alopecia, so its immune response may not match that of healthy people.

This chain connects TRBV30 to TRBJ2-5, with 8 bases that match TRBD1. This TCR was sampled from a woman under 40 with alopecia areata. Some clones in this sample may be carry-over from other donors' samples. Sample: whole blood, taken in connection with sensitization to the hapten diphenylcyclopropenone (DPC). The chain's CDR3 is CAWSNRGKETQYF. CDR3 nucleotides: TGTGCCTGGTCTAACAGGGGGAAAGAGACCCAGTACTTC.